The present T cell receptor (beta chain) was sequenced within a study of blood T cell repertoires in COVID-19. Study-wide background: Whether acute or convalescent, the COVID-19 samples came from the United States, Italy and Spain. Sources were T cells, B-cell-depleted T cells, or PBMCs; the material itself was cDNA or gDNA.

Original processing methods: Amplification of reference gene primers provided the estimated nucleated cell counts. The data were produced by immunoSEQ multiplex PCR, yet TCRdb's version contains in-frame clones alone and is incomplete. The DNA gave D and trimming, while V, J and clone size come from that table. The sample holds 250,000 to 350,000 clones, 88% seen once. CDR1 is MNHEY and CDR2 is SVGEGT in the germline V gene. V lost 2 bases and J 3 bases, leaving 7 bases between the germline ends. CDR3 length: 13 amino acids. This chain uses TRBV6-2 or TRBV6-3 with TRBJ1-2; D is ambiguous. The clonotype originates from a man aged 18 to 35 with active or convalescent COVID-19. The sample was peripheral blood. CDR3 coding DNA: TGTGCCAGCAGTTACCAGATTCACTATGGCTACACCTTC. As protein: CASSYQIHYGYTF.